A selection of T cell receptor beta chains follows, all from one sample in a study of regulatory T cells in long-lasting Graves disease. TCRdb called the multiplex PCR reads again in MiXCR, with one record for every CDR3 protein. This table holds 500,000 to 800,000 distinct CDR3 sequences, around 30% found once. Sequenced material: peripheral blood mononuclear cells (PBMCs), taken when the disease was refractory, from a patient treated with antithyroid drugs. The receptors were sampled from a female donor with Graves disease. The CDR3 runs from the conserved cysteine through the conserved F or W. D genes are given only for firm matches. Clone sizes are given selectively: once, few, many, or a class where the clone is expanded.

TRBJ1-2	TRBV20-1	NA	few	CGTGQGFFGYTF	TGCGGGACTGGGCAGGGGTTCTTTGGCTACACCTTC
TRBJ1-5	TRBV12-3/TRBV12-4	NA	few	CASSWGDNQPQHF	TGTGCCAGCAGTTGGGGGGACAATCAGCCCCAGCATTTT
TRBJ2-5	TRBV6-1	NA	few	CASSLGGAKETQYF	TGTGCCAGCAGCCTAGGGGGGGCCAAAGAGACCCAGTACTTC
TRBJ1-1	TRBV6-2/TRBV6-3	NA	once	CASSEVPYLNTEAFF	TGTGCCAGCAGTGAAGTCCCATATTTGAACACTGAAGCTTTCTTT
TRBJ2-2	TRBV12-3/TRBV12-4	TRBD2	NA	CASSWGLARTRELFF	TGTGCCAGCAGTTGGGGACTAGCAAGGACCCGGGAGCTGTTTTTT
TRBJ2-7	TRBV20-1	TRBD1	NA	CSARVGQGVGEQYF	TGCAGTGCTAGAGTAGGACAGGGTGTGGGCGAGCAGTACTTC
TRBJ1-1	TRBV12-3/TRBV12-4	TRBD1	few	CASSLQNEGGGTLAFF	TGTGCCAGCAGTTTGCAAAATGAAGGGGGCGGTACTCTAGCTTTCTTT
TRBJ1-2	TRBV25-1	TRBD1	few	CASSETIGQGAGYTF	TGTGCCAGCAGTGAAACGATAGGACAGGGGGCTGGCTACACCTTC
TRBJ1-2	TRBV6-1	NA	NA	CASSETQGVGYTF	TGTGCCAGCAGTGAAACTCAGGGAGTTGGCTACACCTTC
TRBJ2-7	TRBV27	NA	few	CASSYQGSHEQYF	TGTGCCAGCAGTTATCAGGGTAGCCACGAGCAGTACTTC
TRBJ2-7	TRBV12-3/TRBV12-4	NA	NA	CASSPTDSSYEQYF	TGTGCCAGCAGTCCCACGGACAGTTCCTACGAGCAGTACTTC
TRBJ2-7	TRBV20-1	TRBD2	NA	CSARDGSGGVWQYF	TGCAGTGCTAGAGATGGTAGCGGGGGGGTGTGGCAGTACTTC
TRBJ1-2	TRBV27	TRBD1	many	CASRLTGRDRGPNYGYTF	TGTGCCAGCAGGCTTACCGGACGGGACAGGGGGCCTAACTATGGCTACACCTTC
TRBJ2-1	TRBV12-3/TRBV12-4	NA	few	CASSWDWWPEQFF	TGTGCCAGCAGTTGGGATTGGTGGCCCGAGCAGTTCTTC
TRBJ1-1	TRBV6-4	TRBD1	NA	CASRETGRGTEAFF	TGTGCCAGCAGAGAGACAGGGAGAGGCACTGAAGCTTTCTTT
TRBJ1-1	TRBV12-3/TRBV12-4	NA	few	CASSFPGGYTEAFF	TGTGCCAGCAGTTTTCCCGGAGGGTACACTGAAGCTTTCTTT
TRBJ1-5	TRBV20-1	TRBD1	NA	CSVRTGVDNQPQHF	TGCAGTGTCAGGACAGGGGTTGACAATCAGCCCCAGCATTTT
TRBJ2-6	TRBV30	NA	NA	CAWDLSGANVLTF	TGTGCCTGGGATCTCTCTGGGGCCAACGTCCTGACTTTC
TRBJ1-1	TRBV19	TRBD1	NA	CASSMSPVRDRGRDTFF	TGTGCCAGTAGTATGTCCCCCGTCCGGGACAGGGGTCGAGATACTTTCTTT
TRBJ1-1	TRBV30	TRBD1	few	CAWSSGTGGAFF	TGTGCCTGGAGTTCCGGGACAGGGGGAGCTTTCTTT
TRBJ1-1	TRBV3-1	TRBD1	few	CASRETGGLNTEAFF	TGTGCCAGCAGAGAGACAGGGGGGCTGAACACTGAAGCTTTCTTT
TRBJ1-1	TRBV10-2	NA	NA	CASQQGLSGGAFF	TGCGCCAGCCAACAGGGCCTTTCCGGGGGAGCTTTCTTT
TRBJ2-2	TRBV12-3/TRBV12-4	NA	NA	CASSQSRDTPNTGELFF	TGTGCCAGCAGTCAAAGCCGGGACACTCCGAACACCGGGGAGCTGTTTTTT
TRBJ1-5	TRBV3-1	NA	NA	CASSHLLGSNQPQHF	TGTGCCAGCAGCCACCTTCTGGGGAGCAATCAGCCCCAGCATTTT
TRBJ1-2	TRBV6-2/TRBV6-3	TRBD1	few	CASSSDRGQFYGYTF	TGTGCCAGCAGTAGCGACAGGGGGCAGTTTTATGGCTACACCTTC
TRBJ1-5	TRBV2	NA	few	CASSYQTDGNQPQHF	TGTGCCAGCAGTTACCAGACAGATGGCAATCAGCCCCAGCATTTT
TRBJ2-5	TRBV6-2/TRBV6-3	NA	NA	CASSYIAETQYF	TGTGCCAGCAGTTACATCGCGGAGACCCAGTACTTC
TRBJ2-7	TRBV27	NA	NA	CASSLYLGGVYEQYF	TGTGCCAGCAGTTTATATCTCGGGGGCGTCTACGAGCAGTACTTC
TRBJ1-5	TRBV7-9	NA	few	CASSYGIRDQPQHF	TGTGCCAGCAGTTATGGGATTCGGGATCAGCCCCAGCATTTT